This T cell receptor (beta chain) comes out of a study of blood T cell repertoires in COVID-19. About the research overall: Specimens from acute and convalescent COVID-19 originated in the United States, Italy and Spain. Sources were T cells, B-cell-depleted T cells, or PBMCs; the material itself was cDNA or gDNA.

Trimming pared 4 bases from V and 2 bases from J, leaving 8 bases between. The CDR3 totals 13 residues. Per the germline V gene, CDR1 is MNHEY and CDR2 is SMNVEV (reference sequence). In the original processing: The authors estimated nucleated cell counts from reference gene primer amplification. Clones were read by immunoSEQ multiplex PCR, and TCRdb kept only the in-frame ones, dropping some. The V and J calls and clone size come from that table; D and trimming were worked out from the DNA. The sample yields approximately 170,000 clones, about 80% seen once. The source material was peripheral blood. The J gene is TRBJ1-2, the V gene TRBV27; the D gene is possibly TRBD1 (6 bases). The sequence derives from a human donor with acute or convalescent COVID-19. The donor label of this sample is uncertain. DNA for the CDR3: TGTGCCAGCAGTTCTACAGGGAACTATGGCTACACCTTC. Translating it yields CASSSTGNYGYTF.